Below are 28 T cell receptor beta chains sequenced from a single sample in a study of T cells in Graves' hyperthyroidism and ophthalmopathy. RNA transcripts provided the source from which TCR beta CDR3 regions were amplified. With the HTBI primer set, the TCR CDR3 went through a first round of RT-PCR. One entry per CDR3 protein, called by TCRdb with MiXCR from the multiplex PCR reads. Of 500,000 to 600,000 distinct CDR3 sequences in the sample, approximately 16% were seen once. The material sequenced was blood. These receptors were collected from a young woman with Graves' hyperthyroidism.

This clonotype was counted ten times or more. This rearrangement joins TRBV7-2 to TRBJ2-3; TRBD2 is a possible D gene (5 bases). The CDR3 covers 15 residues. CDR1 and CDR2 (germline): SGHTA, FQGNSA. V was cut by 3 bases and J by 1 base, with 11 bases left in between. The CDR3 sequence: CASSFPLGGTDTQYF. CDR3 DNA: TGTGCCAGCAGCTTCCCTCTGGGAGGCACAGATACGCAGTATTTT.

This clonotype was counted at least ten times. V and J are TRBV6-2 or TRBV6-3 and TRBJ1-5, with a tentative D call TRBD1 (5 bases). Trimming took off 6 bases at V and 7 bases at J, with 16 bases between the two ends. CDR1 MNHEY and CDR2 SVGEGT come from the germline V gene. This CDR3 contains 14 residues. CDR3 in amino acids: CASRTGTVVQPQHF. CDR3 nucleotides: TGTGCCAGCAGGACCGGGACGGTCGTCCAGCCCCAGCATTTT.

This clonotype came up a few times. The chain couples TRBV2 to TRBJ1-2; D unresolved. The CDR3 covers 11 residues. V dropped 3 bases and J dropped 4 bases, with 3 bases sitting between them. Germline CDR1 reads SNHLY; CDR2 reads FYNNEI. The CDR3: CASSEAYGYTF. CDR3 in DNA: TGTGCCAGCAGTGAGGCCTATGGCTACACCTTC.

V usage is TRBV2 and J usage is TRBJ1-5; the match to TRBD1 covers 10 bases. CDR3 length: 15 amino acids. In germline, CDR1 is SNHLY, CDR2 FYNNEI. The junction had 8 bases not matched to a gene; V was cut back by 6 bases and J by 6 bases. DNA for the CDR3: TGTGCCAGCAGGGCCCGGGACAGGGGAAGTCAGCCCCAGCATTTT. Its translation: CASRARDRGSQPQHF.

This clonotype was seen repeatedly, ten times or more. The chain is built from TRBV28 and TRBJ2-5; tentatively, D is TRBD2 (6 bases). This CDR3 is 15 amino acids long. Germline CDR1 MDHEN, CDR2 SYDVKM. V gave up 3 bases and J gave up 5 bases, with 16 bases separating them. The CDR3 protein is CASSFRGNSGETQYF. Written as DNA, the CDR3 is TGTGCCAGCAGTTTCCGCGGGAACTCCGGCGAGACCCAGTACTTC.

The gene calls are TRBV6-1 and TRBJ1-5, with unresolved D. V lost 5 bases and J 0 bases, leaving 8 bases between the germline ends. Germline-derived CDR1 and CDR2 are MNHNS and SASEGT. The CDR3 spans 14 residues. CDR3: CASSPTHSNQPQHF. The CDR3, as DNA: TGTGCCAGCAGTCCCACTCATAGCAATCAGCCCCAGCATTTT.

This clonotype appeared many times. This chain links TRBV27 with TRBJ2-3, with 8 bases fitting TRBD2. Germline lookup yields CDR1 MNHEY and CDR2 SMNVEV (reference sequence). The CDR3 extends over 16 amino acids. V shed 1 base, J shed 0 bases, and the junction held 3 bases outside the gene matches. The chain's CDR3 is CASSLYSGASTDTQYF. For the CDR3, the DNA is TGTGCCAGCAGTTTATATAGCGGGGCTAGCACAGATACGCAGTATTTT.

The chain carries TRBV6-1 and TRBJ2-3; D remains unclear. Per the germline V gene, CDR1 is MNHNS and CDR2 is SASEGT. V lost 7 bases to trimming and J lost 1 base, with 6 bases between them. The CDR3 runs to 12 residues. CDR3 sequence (DNA): TGTGCCAGCAACTTTCGCACAGATACGCAGTATTTT. Translation gives CASNFRTDTQYF.

The chain links TRBV24-1 to TRBJ2-2, with 9 bases that match TRBD1. CDR1 and CDR2 (germline): KGHDR, SFDVKD. The CDR3 has 16 amino acids. Unmatched junction bases numbered 7, after V lost 3 bases and J lost 6 bases. The CDR3 DNA reads as TGTGCCACCAGTGATACCACCGGGACAGGGTCCGGGGAGCTGTTTTTT. Residues: CATSDTTGTGSGELFF.

The rearrangement uses TRBV3-1 and TRBJ2-1; 8 nucleotides line up with TRBD2. The CDR3 sequence is 19 residues long. Germline V gives CDR1 LGHDT, CDR2 YNNKEL (reference sequence). V lost 0 bases and J lost 3; bases outside the gene matches: 13. Written as DNA, the CDR3 is TGTGCCAGCAGCCAAGAAGGCCCGGTGGGACTAGTAAACTACAATGAGCAGTTCTTC. Amino acid sequence: CASSQEGPVGLVNYNEQFF.

The gene calls are TRBV12-3 or TRBV12-4 and TRBJ2-3; D tentatively fits TRBD1 or TRBD2 (7 bases each). This CDR3 region has 13 residues. The V gene lost 11 bases and the J gene lost 6 bases, with 18 bases spanning the gap. The DNA for the CDR3 is TGTGCCGCCCAGGGGGGGGCCTCGGATACGCAGTATTTT. It codes for CAAQGGASDTQYF.

This clonotype was seen ten or more times. The chain recombines TRBV28 with TRBJ1-5; 7 positions agree with TRBD1. V lost 5 bases to trimming and J lost 2 bases; unmatched junction nucleotides: 9. The CDR3 covers 16 residues. Per the germline V gene, CDR1 is MDHEN and CDR2 is SYDVKM. CDR3 sequence (DNA): TGTGCCAGCAGTATAGACAGGGATCTTCGCAATCAGCCCCAGCATTTT. This gives the protein CASSIDRDLRNQPQHF.

This clonotype was detected ten times or more. V and J are TRBV20-1 and TRBJ2-1, with 9 bases that match TRBD2. Per germline, CDR1 DFQATT and CDR2 SNEGSKA (reference sequence). The CDR3 has 15 amino acids. J gave up 3 bases and V 5 bases, and 8 bases lay outside the gene matches. The CDR3 loop is CSAPISGSGYNEQFF. The CDR3 nucleotides read TGCAGTGCTCCCATTAGCGGGAGCGGCTACAATGAGCAGTTCTTC.

This clonotype was seen at least ten times. The chain combines TRBV11-3 with TRBJ2-7; D gene uncertain. The V gene lost 4 bases and the J gene lost 6 bases, with 13 bases spanning the gap. Germline values: CDR1 SGHNT, CDR2 YENEEA. The CDR3 consists of 13 residues. DNA for the CDR3: TGTGCCAGCAGCTCCGCAACCCCTGGCGAGCAGTACTTC. Protein sequence: CASSSATPGEQYF.

The rearrangement uses TRBV19 and TRBJ1-5; TRBD1 aligns across 7 bases. The CDR3 extends over 15 amino acids. The trim removed 7 bases at V and 9 bases at J, leaving 15 bases unmatched. Germline values: CDR1 LNHDA, CDR2 SQIVND (reference sequence). The CDR3 reads CASTSPRQGSWPQHF. DNA for the CDR3: TGTGCCAGTACTAGCCCTCGACAGGGCTCATGGCCCCAGCATTTT.

This clonotype was observed many times. The chain recombines TRBV7-8 with TRBJ2-3; 10 bases line up with TRBD2. CDR1 SGHVS and CDR2 FQNEAQ come from the germline V gene. V lost 0 bases, J lost 3 bases, and 0 bases stayed unmatched. The CDR3 consists of 15 residues. CDR3 loop: CASSLASGGTDTQYF. CDR3 coding DNA: TGTGCCAGCAGCTTAGCTAGCGGGGGGACAGATACGCAGTATTTT.

This clonotype was seen a few times. The rearrangement joins TRBV19 to TRBJ1-1, with D possibly TRBD1 on 5 matching bases. Trimming pared 4 bases from V and 0 bases from J, leaving 18 bases between. Germline CDR1 reads LNHDA; CDR2 reads SQIVND (reference sequence). The CDR3 contains 17 residues. CDR3 DNA sequence: TGTGCCAGTAGTAGGCCGGGACCGGGGGTGCTGAACACTGAAGCTTTCTTT. As protein: CASSRPGPGVLNTEAFF.

The chain employs TRBV6-5 and TRBJ2-7; D is possibly TRBD1 (6 bases). This CDR3 comprises 13 residues. CDR1 and CDR2 (germline): MNHEY, SVGAGI. The V and J ends lost 2 bases and 5 bases respectively, with 10 bases between them. CDR3 sequence: CASSYAGVNEQYF. CDR3 in DNA: TGTGCCAGCAGTTACGCAGGGGTCAACGAGCAGTACTTC.

This clonotype was recorded a few times. This rearrangement joins TRBV3-1 to TRBJ1-2; possibly TRBD1 for D (5 bases). Trimming pared 1 base from V and 8 bases from J, leaving 17 bases between. Germline assignment: CDR1 LGHDT and CDR2 YNNKEL (reference sequence). The CDR3 loop spans 15 amino acids. As DNA, the CDR3 is TGTGCCAGCAGCCAAGGACAGCCTAGAGCTAGCGGCTACACCTTC. It encodes CASSQGQPRASGYTF.

The rearrangement links TRBV5-6 to TRBJ2-5; D not certain. The CDR3 has 14 residues. The germline gives CDR1 SGHDT, CDR2 YYEEEE. V dropped 1 base and J dropped 3 bases, with 10 bases sitting between them. The CDR3 nucleotides read TGTGCCAGCAGCTTGTTGGCGCCCGAAGAGACCCAGTACTTC. Its protein product is CASSLLAPEETQYF.

The chain uses TRBV20-1 and TRBJ2-2; 10 nucleotides align to TRBD2. The CDR3 covers 16 residues. In germline, CDR1 is DFQATT, CDR2 SNEGSKA (reference sequence). After removal of 0 bases from V and 7 bases from J, the junction contained 8 bases not matched to a gene. The DNA of the CDR3 is TGCAGTGCTAGAGATCGAGCGGGAGGGCCGGGCGGGGAGCTGTTTTTT. It yields the protein CSARDRAGGPGGELFF.

This clonotype was seen many times. The junction differs from germline at one of its ends, possibly a read error. The chain recombines TRBV20-1 with TRBJ1-1, with 8 nucleotides matching TRBD1. The CDR3 totals 15 residues. Germline V gene sequence: CDR1 DFQATT, CDR2 SNEGSKA (reference sequence). DNA for the CDR3: TGCAGTGCTAGTTGGACAGGGTTAGGGAACGCTGAAGCTTTCTTT. Its protein is CSASWTGLGNAEAFF.

This clonotype is a singleton in its sample. The chain joins TRBV4-2 to TRBJ1-6, with 7 nucleotides matching TRBD1. The CDR3 extends over 17 amino acids. CDR1 is LGHNA, CDR2 YNFKEQ, per germline. V dropped 1 base and J dropped 8; count of bases not matched to a gene: 11. The CDR3 reads CASSQGRRQGGYSPLHF. CDR3 nucleotides: TGTGCCAGCAGCCAAGGGCGGCGACAGGGAGGCTATTCACCCCTCCACTTT.

This clonotype appeared many times. CDR3 region: CSVDEQYF. Here the CDR3 DNA reads TGCAGTGTAGACGAGCAGTACTTC. The J gene is TRBJ2-7, the V gene TRBV20-1; D is undetermined. Trimming cost V 7 bases and J 5 bases, with 3 bases left between them. CDR1 DFQATT and CDR2 SNEGSKA come from the germline V gene (reference sequence). CDR3 length: 8 residues.

This clonotype was recorded many times. The genes are TRBV29-1 and TRBJ2-7; D is possibly TRBD1 (7 bases). CDR1 and CDR2 from the germline V gene are SQVTM and ANQGSEA. The ends were cut back, 1 base at V and 1 base at J, with 20 bases in the middle. The CDR3 runs 17 residues. The CDR3 loop reads CSVEGLLGRGESYEQYF. In DNA form, the CDR3 reads TGCAGCGTTGAAGGGTTGTTGGGCAGGGGGGAATCCTACGAGCAGTACTTC.

In this sample, this clonotype turned up many times. The DNA of the CDR3 is TGTGCCAGCAGTCGGACGGGGAGGGATGCCTACGAGCAGTACTTC. Translated, it gives CASSRTGRDAYEQYF. The chain has TRBV12-3 or TRBV12-4 and TRBJ2-7; 7 bases line up with TRBD2. The J segment lost 2 bases and the V segment lost 5 bases, leaving 9 bases of the junction unmatched. The CDR3 loop spans 15 amino acids.

Ten or more counts support this clonotype. The CDR3 is CASMYDVARETQYF. The CDR3 DNA reads TGTGCCAGCATGTACGATGTGGCCAGAGAGACCCAGTACTTC. The chain recombines TRBV7-2 with TRBJ2-5; unclear D gene. This CDR3 is built from 14 residues. The germline gives CDR1 SGHTA, CDR2 FQGNSA. Between the trimmed V and J ends, which lost 7 bases and 4 bases, there was a span of 16 bases. Using reference TRBV7-2 and TRBJ2-5 for the parts outside the CDR3, the full variable domain is GAGVSQSPSNKVTEKGKDVELRCDPISGHTALYWYRQSLGQGLEFLIYFQGNSAPDKSGLPSDRFSAERTGGSVSTLTIQRTQQEDSAVYLCASMYDVARETQYFGPGTRLLVL.

Only a few counts were recorded for this clonotype. The chain carries TRBV7-9 and TRBJ2-3; D call uncertain. V shed 7 bases and J shed 0 bases, with 17 bases lying between them. CDR1 is SEHNR, CDR2 FQNEAQ, per germline (reference sequence). The CDR3 totals 16 residues. The chain's CDR3 is CASTPPAYGSTDTQYF. CDR3 DNA: TGTGCCAGCACCCCTCCCGCGTACGGTAGCACAGATACGCAGTATTTT.